The 10 T cell receptor beta chains given below trace back to one sample, sequenced in a study of blood T cells in healthy people across ages. Primers used in a second PCR of roughly 6 to 11 cycles were a sample-barcoded 5' primer and a J-beta primer mix. MiXCR, run by TCRdb on the 5' RACE reads, gives a single entry per CDR3 protein. The sample lists some 1.4 million distinct CDR3 sequences, approximately 42% occurring once. Material: blood. The source of these receptors is a woman younger than 30 in good health.

V gene TRBV20-1 combines with J gene TRBJ1-2; D may be TRBD1 (5 bases). V was shortened by 2 bases and J by 3 bases, with 13 bases between the two germline ends. The CDR3 has 14 residues. Germline V CDR1 and CDR2: DFQATT, SNEGSKA (reference sequence). In DNA form, the CDR3 reads TGCAGTGCTAGAACAGGAGGGACGGACTATGGCTACACCTTC. Its protein product is CSARTGGTDYGYTF.

This clonotype was observed a few times. The genes are TRBV29-1 and TRBJ2-7; no definite D call. The germline V gene has CDR1 SQVTM and CDR2 ANQGSEA. CDR3 length: 15 amino acids. V was pared by 6 bases and J by 0 bases, with 18 bases between. CDR3 amino acids: CSVAIRTRSSYEQYF. CDR3 DNA sequence: TGCAGCGTAGCAATCAGAACCCGAAGCTCCTACGAGCAGTACTTC.

V usage is TRBV5-1 and J usage is TRBJ2-1; 8 nucleotides match TRBD2. Per germline, CDR1 SGHRS and CDR2 YFSETQ. The CDR3 consists of 16 residues. J was trimmed by 9 bases and V by 4 bases; bases with no gene match: 15. CDR3 nucleotide sequence: TGCGCCAGCAGCCCCCAGGGGACTAGGAGTTCCGGTGAGCAGTTCTTC. This sequence encodes CASSPQGTRSSGEQFF.

The chain couples TRBV29-1 to TRBJ1-1, with D possibly being TRBD1 (5 bases). This CDR3 contains 12 residues. Germline V CDR1 and CDR2: SQVTM, ANQGSEA. Trimming removed 3 bases at V and 1 base at J, with 6 bases between. The DNA for the CDR3 is TGCAGCGTTGAGCAGGGGAACACTGAAGCTTTCTTT. This encodes CSVEQGNTEAFF.

The V and J genes are TRBV18 and TRBJ2-3; D is perhaps TRBD2 (5 bases). Germline lookup yields CDR1 KGHSH and CDR2 LQKENI. CDR3 length: 14 residues. With 1 base removed from V and 2 bases from J, the gap between germline ends came to 7 bases. The CDR3 region has the DNA TGTGCCAGCTCACCACGGCGGGCCACAGATACGCAGTATTTT. It specifies CASSPRRATDTQYF.

This clonotype has more than one count but fewer than ten. V is TRBV28 and J is TRBJ2-7; D call uncertain. The CDR3 runs 14 residues. V was cut by 5 bases and J by 2 bases, with 13 bases left in between. From germline, CDR1 is MDHEN and CDR2 SYDVKM. The CDR3 region is CASSGTQRPYEQYF. Here the CDR3 DNA reads TGTGCCAGCAGTGGAACTCAGCGTCCCTACGAGCAGTACTTC.

The chain uses TRBV6-1 and TRBJ1-5; D is uncertain. Germline assignment: CDR1 MNHNS and CDR2 SASEGT. With 6 bases removed from V and 5 bases from J, the gap between germline ends came to 20 bases. The CDR3 contains 16 residues. The CDR3 nucleotides read TGTGCCAGCAGGGCGTGGGCGCAGCCCAATCATCAGCCCCAGCATTTT. Translating gives CASRAWAQPNHQPQHF.

In its sample, this clonotype was seen a few times. V is TRBV14 and J is TRBJ2-1, with TRBD2 identical over 13 bases. The CDR3 contains 21 residues. Germline CDR1 is SGHDN and CDR2 is FVKESK. With 0 bases clipped from V and 1 base from J, the junction kept 12 bases outside the gene matches. The CDR3: CASSQDRGLAGFLGSYNEQFF. In DNA form, the CDR3 reads TGTGCCAGCAGCCAAGATAGGGGACTAGCGGGGTTCCTGGGATCCTACAATGAGCAGTTCTTC. Full variable domain (missing parts from reference TRBV14 and TRBJ2-1): EAGVTQFPSHSVIEKGQTVTLRCDPISGHDNLYWYRRVMGKEIKFLLHFVKESKQDESGMPNNRFLAERTGGTYSTLKVQPAELEDSGVYFCASSQDRGLAGFLGSYNEQFFGPGTRLTVL.

A few counts support this clonotype. The J gene is TRBJ2-5, the V gene TRBV15; D call uncertain. The J call is in doubt because the DNA end fits TRBJ2-7 better. Germline CDR1 reads LNHNV; CDR2 reads YYDKDF (reference sequence). There are 16 residues in the CDR3. The CDR3 nucleotides read TGTGCCACCAGCAGAGATCCCCCTGGTAGTTCCTACGAGCAGTACTTC. It specifies CATSRDPPGSSYEQYF.

This clonotype was recorded at least ten times. The rearrangement uses TRBV28 and TRBJ2-7; perhaps TRBD1 as D (6 bases). This CDR3 contains 12 residues. V was cut by 6 bases and J by 3 bases, with 9 bases left in between. Germline V gene sequence: CDR1 MDHEN, CDR2 SYDVKM. The CDR3 is CASRPDSYEQYF. The CDR3 DNA reads as TGTGCCAGCAGACCGGACAGCTACGAGCAGTACTTC.